Shown below are 14 T cell receptor beta chains from a single sample sequenced in a study of cytomegalovirus exposure and HLA in healthy donors. Primers: 60 Vbeta forward and 13 Jbeta reverse. Measured with immunoSEQ multiplex PCR; TCRdb has only the in-frame clones, and not every one. The data hold some 90,000 clones, with roughly 63% observed a single time. The source material was PBMCs. These receptor sequences come from a man between 50 and 59 years old in good health and CMV-seronegative.

The V and J genes are TRBV12-5 and TRBJ2-1, with a possible D match to TRBD1 (6 bases). Germline assignment: CDR1 LGHNT and CDR2 FRNRAP. Trimming pared 6 bases from V and 12 bases from J, leaving 21 bases between. The CDR3 sequence is 14 residues long. The CDR3 DNA follows: TGTGCTAGTGGCCGGGACATGTCTGAAGGAGGGCAGTTCTTC. This gives the protein CASGRDMSEGGQFF.

The chain links TRBV28 to TRBJ2-7; D is unclear. The V end was cut by 3 bases, the J end by 2 bases, with 5 bases between. CDR3 length: 12 residues. CDR1 and CDR2 (germline): MDHEN, SYDVKM. The DNA for the CDR3 is TGTGCCAGCAGTTTCTCCCCCTACGAGCAGTACTTC. It encodes CASSFSPYEQYF.

The chain is built from TRBV7-2 and TRBJ2-7; 7 bases match TRBD1. J gave up 0 bases and V 7 bases, and 6 bases lay outside the gene matches. Per the germline V gene, CDR1 is SGHTA and CDR2 is FQGNSA. The CDR3 is 14 amino acids. CDR3 sequence: CASNLDRYSYEQYF. The CDR3 bases are TGTGCCAGCAACCTGGACAGGTACTCCTACGAGCAGTACTTC.

The chain employs TRBV4-1 and TRBJ1-6, with no clear D. V was clipped by 0 bases and J by 8 bases, with 5 bases between them. The CDR3 has 13 residues. Germline CDR1 is MGHRA and CDR2 is YSYEKL. The CDR3 bases are TGCGCCAGCAGCCAAGATGAGGATTCACCCCTCCACTTT. Its translation is CASSQDEDSPLHF.

The chain couples TRBV4-1 to TRBJ2-6; TRBD2 matches at 7 bases. CDR1 is MGHRA and CDR2 is YSYEKL in the germline V gene. There are 18 residues in the CDR3. V lost 0 bases to trimming and J lost 1 base; unmatched junction nucleotides: 6. Here the CDR3 DNA reads TGCGCCAGCAGCCAAGAGAAGCGGGGAGAATCTGGGGCCAACGTCCTGACTTTC. It is translated as CASSQEKRGESGANVLTF.

CDR3 region: CASSQPGTGRCEQYF. CDR3 nucleotides: TGTGCCAGCAGCCAACCCGGGACAGGGAGGTGCGAGCAGTACTTC. The V and J genes are TRBV4-2 and TRBJ2-7, with 9 nucleotides matching TRBD1. The CDR3 spans 15 residues. Germline lookup yields CDR1 LGHNA and CDR2 YNFKEQ. The J segment lost 6 bases and the V segment lost 2 bases, leaving 8 bases of the junction unmatched.

J is TRBJ2-6 and V is TRBV9, with D hard to call. The CDR3 has 16 residues. Trimming removed 0 bases from V and 4 bases from J, with 11 bases in between. Germline V CDR1 and CDR2: SGDLS, YYNGEE. This chain's CDR3 is CASSVGGVGGANVLTF. The CDR3 DNA sequence: TGTGCCAGCAGCGTAGGAGGAGTTGGGGGGGCCAACGTCCTGACTTTC.

This chain connects TRBV7-2 to TRBJ2-5; no reliable D call. V lost 5 bases, J lost 0 bases, and 7 bases lay in between. Germline CDR1 is SGHTA and CDR2 is FQGNSA. The CDR3 loop spans 13 amino acids. The CDR3 region has the DNA TGTGCCAGCAGCAATCAGTACCAAGAGACCCAGTACTTC. Protein sequence: CASSNQYQETQYF.

This sequence joins TRBV2 and TRBJ2-7; perhaps TRBD1 as D (6 bases). In germline, CDR1 is SNHLY, CDR2 FYNNEI. The length of the CDR3 is 12 residues. V lost 7 bases, J lost 6 bases, and 13 bases lay in between. The CDR3: CASTPDSSEQYV. The CDR3 region has the DNA TGTGCCAGCACGCCGGACAGCAGCGAGCAGTACGTC.

This clone was seen only a few times. Given the absence of the conserved phenylalanine or tryptophan at the CDR3 end, a read error is likely. Because the CDR3's place on the DNA is in doubt, the DNA is left out and the CDR3 is given as listed by TCRdb. V gene TRBV29-1 combines with J gene TRBJ1-2. The CDR3 numbers 12 amino acids, ends counted. Germline V gives CDR1 SQVTM, CDR2 ANQGSEA. The CDR3 is CSVARGNYGYTV.

This clone appeared a single time. The CDR3 spells CASSDVLSFRALNTEAFF. For the CDR3, the DNA is TGTGCCAGCAGTGACGTCCTCTCCTTCAGGGCTCTGAACACTGAAGCTTTCTTT. This chain connects TRBV6-1 to TRBJ1-1; D may be TRBD1 (5 bases). V lost 3 bases to trimming and J lost 0 bases, with 20 bases between them. CDR3 length: 18 residues. Germline V gives CDR1 MNHNS, CDR2 SASEGT.

This clone was counted a few times. V gene TRBV30 combines with J gene TRBJ2-1, with D perhaps TRBD2 (6 bases). This CDR3 has 15 residues. V was clipped by 0 bases and J by 2 bases, with 11 bases between them. Germline-derived CDR1 and CDR2 are GTSNPN and SVGIG (reference sequence). CDR3 bases: TGTGCCTGGAGTGTCCAAGCGGGCCCCTACAATGAGCAGTTCTTC. This gives the protein CAWSVQAGPYNEQFF.

The chain is built from TRBV5-4 and TRBJ1-1; D unresolved. V shed 0 bases and J shed 2 bases, with 8 bases lying between them. In germline, CDR1 is SGHNT, CDR2 YYREEE (reference sequence). This CDR3 contains 14 residues. The CDR3 region has the DNA TGTGCCAGCAGCTTGGGACACTTAAACACTGAAGCTTTCTTT. Its translation: CASSLGHLNTEAFF.

The V and J genes are TRBV5-4 and TRBJ2-7; 8 nucleotides agree with TRBD1. J lost 4 bases, V lost 4 bases, and 13 bases had no gene match. The CDR3 runs 16 residues. The germline CDR1 and CDR2 sequences are SGHNT and YYREEE (reference sequence). CDR3 sequence reads: CASSTSSGTGPYEQYF. Here the CDR3 DNA reads TGTGCCAGCAGCACAAGCTCCGGGACAGGCCCTTACGAGCAGTACTTC.